This TCR beta chain was recorded in a study of T cells in Graves' hyperthyroidism and ophthalmopathy. About the research overall: Any treatment followed the collection of peripheral blood at initial diagnosis.

V dropped 3 bases and J dropped 2 bases, with 13 bases sitting between them. From germline, CDR1 is SNHLY and CDR2 FYNNEI. CDR3 length: 16 residues. Amplification targeted TCR beta CDR3 regions from RNA transcripts. In the first-round RT-PCR of the TCR CDR3, the HTBI primer set was used. TCRdb analysed the multiplex PCR reads with MiXCR anew, one entry per CDR3 protein. The profile covers hundreds of thousands of distinct CDR3 sequences, with roughly 25% appearing a single time and around 70% taken by the ten largest. This clonotype has ten or more counts. This receptor was identified in a man aged 50 to 60 with Graves' hyperthyroidism. Sequencing was performed on blood. The chain combines TRBV2 with TRBJ2-2; D is undetermined. The CDR3 DNA reads TGTGCCAGCAGTGAGTGGCAGGCAGCTAACACCGGGGAGCTGTTTTTT. This sequence encodes CASSEWQAANTGELFF.